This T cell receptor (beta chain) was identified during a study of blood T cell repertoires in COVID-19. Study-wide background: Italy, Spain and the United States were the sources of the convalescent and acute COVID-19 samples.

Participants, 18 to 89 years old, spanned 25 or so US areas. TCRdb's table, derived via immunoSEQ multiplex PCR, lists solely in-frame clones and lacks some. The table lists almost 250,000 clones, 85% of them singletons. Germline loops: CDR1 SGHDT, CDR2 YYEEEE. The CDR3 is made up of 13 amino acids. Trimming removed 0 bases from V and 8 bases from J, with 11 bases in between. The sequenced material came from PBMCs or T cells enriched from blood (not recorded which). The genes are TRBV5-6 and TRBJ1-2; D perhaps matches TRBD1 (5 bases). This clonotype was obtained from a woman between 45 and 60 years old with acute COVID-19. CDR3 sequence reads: CASSLVAGRGYTF. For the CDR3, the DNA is TGTGCCAGCAGCTTGGTCGCAGGGCGCGGCTACACCTTC.